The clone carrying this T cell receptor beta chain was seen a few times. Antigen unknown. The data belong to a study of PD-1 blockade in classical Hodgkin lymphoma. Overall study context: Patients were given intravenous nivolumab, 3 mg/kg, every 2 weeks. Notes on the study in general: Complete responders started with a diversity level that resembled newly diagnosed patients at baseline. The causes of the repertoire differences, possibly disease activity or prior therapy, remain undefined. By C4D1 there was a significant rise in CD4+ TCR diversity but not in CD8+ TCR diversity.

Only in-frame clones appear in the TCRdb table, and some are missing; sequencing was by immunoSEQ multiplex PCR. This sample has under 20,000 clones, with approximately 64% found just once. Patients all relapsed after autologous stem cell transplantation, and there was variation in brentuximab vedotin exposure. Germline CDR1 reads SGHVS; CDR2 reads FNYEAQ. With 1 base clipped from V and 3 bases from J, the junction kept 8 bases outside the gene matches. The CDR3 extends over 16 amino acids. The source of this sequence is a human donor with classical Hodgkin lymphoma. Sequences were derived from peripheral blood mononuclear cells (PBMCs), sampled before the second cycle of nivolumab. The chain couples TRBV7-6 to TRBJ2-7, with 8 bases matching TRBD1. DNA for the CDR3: TGTGCCAGCAGCTTAGATGGTGGGACAGGACTCTACGAGCAGTACTTC. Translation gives CASSLDGGTGLYEQYF.